Shown below are 25 T cell receptor beta chains from a single sample sequenced in a study of OX40 agonist ivuxolimab in advanced cancers. Here immunoSEQ multiplex PCR was the method, and the copy in TCRdb shows in-frame clones only, minus some. The table records tens of thousands of clones, 84% of them present only once. The source material was CD4+ or CD8+ T cells sorted from blood, sampled in a trial of the OX40 agonist ivuxolimab. The receptor source for this set is an adult with an advanced solid tumor such as melanoma, head and neck, liver or kidney cancer.

This rearrangement joins TRBV2 to TRBJ1-1, with D possibly TRBD1 on 6 matching bases. The V end lost 6 bases, the J end lost 0 bases, and 11 bases lay between the germline ends. This CDR3 has 14 residues. Germline values: CDR1 SNHLY, CDR2 FYNNEI. The CDR3 DNA reads as TGTGCCAGCAGATACAGGGAAATGAACACTGAAGCTTTCTTT. This gives the protein CASRYREMNTEAFF. Full variable domain (missing parts from reference TRBV2 and TRBJ1-1): EPEVTQTPSHQVTQMGQEVILRCVPISNHLYFYWYRQILGQKVEFLVSFYNNEISEKSEIFDDQFSVERPDGSNFTLKIRSTKLEDSAMYFCASRYREMNTEAFFGQGTRLTVV.

This rearrangement joins TRBV7-2 to TRBJ2-3; D might be TRBD2 (6 bases). Germline-derived CDR1 and CDR2 are SGHTA and FQGNSA. The V gene lost 1 base and the J gene lost 5 bases, with 10 bases spanning the gap. The CDR3 is 14 residues long. Written as DNA, the CDR3 is TGTGCCAGCAGCTTAGTGGCTAGCGTAGATACGCAGTATTTT. Amino acid sequence: CASSLVASVDTQYF.

This clone was seen once. The rearrangement uses TRBV4-2 and TRBJ2-2, with 7 positions matching TRBD1. This CDR3 contains 15 residues. The J segment lost 2 bases and the V segment lost 4 bases, leaving 4 bases of the junction unmatched. Germline V gene lookup returns CDR1 LGHNA and CDR2 YNFKEQ. The DNA for the CDR3 is TGTGCCAGCAGCCCGGGGACAGATAACACCGGGGAGCTGTTTTTT. Protein sequence: CASSPGTDNTGELFF.

This chain uses TRBV27 with TRBJ1-2; D gene ambiguous. V was pared by 4 bases and J by 2 bases, with 8 bases between. The CDR3 consists of 13 residues. Germline assignment: CDR1 MNHEY and CDR2 SMNVEV (reference sequence). This chain's CDR3 is CASSYPTNYGYTF. The CDR3, as DNA: TGTGCCAGCAGTTACCCGACAAACTATGGCTACACCTTC.

J is TRBJ2-2 and V is TRBV7-2, with TRBD1 matching over 7 bases. The CDR3 loop spans 16 amino acids. V gave up 3 bases and J gave up 3 bases; unmatched junction bases: 7. Germline V gene data show CDR1 as SGHTA and CDR2 as FQGNSA. CDR3 residues: CASSLAGTAYTGELFF. Written as DNA, the CDR3 is TGTGCCAGCAGCTTGGCCGGGACAGCTTACACCGGGGAGCTGTTTTTT.

V and J are TRBV4-2 and TRBJ1-2; D is perhaps TRBD1 (5 bases). The length of the CDR3 is 17 residues. Germline V gene data show CDR1 as LGHNA and CDR2 as YNFKEQ. Trimming left V 0 bases short and J 0 bases short, with 14 bases between. The CDR3 reads CASSQDWGGATNYGYTF. The DNA for the CDR3 is TGTGCCAGCAGCCAAGACTGGGGAGGGGCCACTAACTATGGCTACACCTTC.

The chain couples TRBV21-1 to TRBJ2-5; TRBD1 was called by the table and not checked on the DNA. TRBV21-1 is a pseudogene segment. This CDR3 spans 13 amino acids. DNA for the CDR3: TGTGCCAGCAGCGACACCTCCTCTTCGGCCCAGTACTTC. Translation: CASSDTSSSAQYF.

This rearrangement joins TRBV10-3 to TRBJ2-2, with D possibly TRBD1 on 6 matching bases. CDR3 length: 18 amino acids. Germline CDR1 is ENHRY and CDR2 is SYGVKD. V lost 5 bases, J lost 1 base, and 20 bases lay in between. CDR3 loop: CAISSSWTAQKNTGELFF. CDR3 in DNA: TGTGCCATCAGTTCATCATGGACAGCACAGAAGAACACCGGGGAGCTGTTTTTT.

The rearrangement uses TRBV5-6 and TRBJ2-5; TRBD2 is a possible D gene (6 bases). The germline V gene has CDR1 SGHDT and CDR2 YYEEEE. Trimming removed 4 bases from V and 7 bases from J, with 14 bases in between. The CDR3 covers 13 residues. CDR3 in DNA: TGTGCCAGCAGCCTGGGCGGGGAGTGGACCCAGTACTTC. Its translation is CASSLGGEWTQYF.

This clone was counted only a few times. V gene TRBV29-1 combines with J gene TRBJ2-3; unclear D gene. The germline V gene has CDR1 SQVTM and CDR2 ANQGSEA. The CDR3 has 14 residues. V was pared by 6 bases and J by 0 bases, with 13 bases between. The DNA for the CDR3 is TGCAGCGTGGCCATTGGGGTTAGCACAGATACGCAGTATTTT. This gives the protein CSVAIGVSTDTQYF.

This sequence joins TRBV7-2 and TRBJ2-7, with TRBD2 matching over 8 bases. CDR3 length: 17 amino acids. Germline assignment: CDR1 SGHTA and CDR2 FQGNSA. V was clipped by 1 base and J by 5 bases; unmatched bases: 13. CDR3 DNA sequence: TGTGCCAGCAGCTTAGTAGGCGGGGGGACCACTAAAAACGAGCAGTACTTC. This encodes CASSLVGGGTTKNEQYF.

A few counts support this clone. This rearrangement joins TRBV2 to TRBJ1-1, with a possible D match to TRBD1 (6 bases). Trimming left V 6 bases short and J 5 bases short, with 25 bases between. The CDR3 is made up of 17 amino acids. Germline-derived CDR1 and CDR2 are SNHLY and FYNNEI. CDR3 coding DNA: TGTGCCAGCAGCGTAGATGCTAAGGACAGTCAAAAGACTGAAGCTTTCTTT. Translation gives CASSVDAKDSQKTEAFF.

The rearrangement links TRBV6-1 to TRBJ1-2; 9 bases are a match to TRBD1. This CDR3 spans 14 amino acids. From germline, CDR1 is MNHNS and CDR2 SASEGT. J lost 3 bases, V lost 4 bases, and 3 bases had no gene match. As DNA, the CDR3 is TGTGCCAGCAGTGTGACAGGGGGGGACTATGGCTACACCTTC. Amino acid sequence: CASSVTGGDYGYTF.

The chain combines TRBV5-6 with TRBJ2-7; D ambiguous. V lost 4 bases and J 4 bases, leaving 6 bases between the germline ends. CDR3 length equals 11 residues. Germline V gives CDR1 SGHDT, CDR2 YYEEEE. The CDR3 bases are TGTGCCAGCAGCCGCGGTTACGAGCAGTACTTC. This translates into CASSRGYEQYF.

The rearrangement links TRBV19 to TRBJ2-3; 8 positions match TRBD2. After removal of 6 bases from V and 2 bases from J, the junction contained 7 bases not matched to a gene. This CDR3 spans 15 amino acids. Germline V CDR1 and CDR2: LNHDA, SQIVND (reference sequence). CDR3 residues: CASSNSGKDTDTQYF. The CDR3 DNA is TGTGCCAGTAGCAATAGCGGGAAGGACACAGATACGCAGTATTTT.

This chain joins TRBV19 and TRBJ1-1; 7 nucleotides match TRBD1. This CDR3 has 17 residues. V shed 5 bases, J shed 2 bases, and the junction held 14 bases outside the gene matches. CDR1 is LNHDA, CDR2 SQIVND, per germline (reference sequence). The CDR3 reads CASSPLTGKAFNTEAFF. In nucleotides, the CDR3 is TGTGCCAGTAGTCCCCTGACAGGGAAGGCTTTCAACACTGAAGCTTTCTTT.

V usage is TRBV5-1 and J usage is TRBJ2-1, with 11 positions matching TRBD2. CDR3 length: 16 residues. Unmatched junction bases numbered 6, after V lost 3 bases and J lost 4 bases. Germline CDR1 is SGHRS and CDR2 is YFSETQ. This CDR3 is CASSSLAGGMYNEQFF. The CDR3 DNA sequence: TGCGCCAGCAGCTCCTTAGCGGGAGGGATGTACAATGAGCAGTTCTTC.

The chain recombines TRBV5-4 with TRBJ2-3; 8 bases map to TRBD2. Per the germline V gene, CDR1 is SGHNT and CDR2 is YYREEE (reference sequence). Unmatched junction bases numbered 4, after V lost 3 bases and J lost 4 bases. This CDR3 has 14 amino acids. In DNA, the CDR3 is TGTGCCAGCAGCTCGGGGGGGGAATCAGATACGCAGTATTTT. Its translation is CASSSGGESDTQYF.

V gene TRBV7-2 combines with J gene TRBJ2-7; 7 nucleotides align to TRBD2. In germline, CDR1 is SGHTA, CDR2 FQGNSA. V lost 0 bases, J lost 6 bases, and 8 bases stayed unmatched. The CDR3 sequence is 15 residues long. In DNA, the CDR3 is TGTGCCAGCAGCTTAGCAGTGGCGGGAGAAGGCGAGCAGTACTTC. Its translation: CASSLAVAGEGEQYF.

The genes are TRBV7-9 and TRBJ1-3; D is unclear. In germline, CDR1 is SEHNR, CDR2 FQNEAQ (reference sequence). The CDR3 spans 16 residues. Between the trimmed V and J ends, which lost 1 base and 0 bases, there was a span of 10 bases. CDR3 amino acids: CASSLVGRSSGNTIYF. CDR3 sequence (DNA): TGTGCCAGCAGCTTAGTCGGCAGATCCTCTGGAAACACCATATATTTT.

V usage is TRBV5-4 and J usage is TRBJ1-1; 7 nucleotides line up with TRBD1. The junction had 2 bases not matched to a gene; V was cut back by 0 bases and J by 6 bases. CDR3 length equals 13 residues. The germline V gene encodes CDR1 SGHNT and CDR2 YYREEE (reference sequence). This CDR3 is CASSLGDRAEAFF. CDR3 in DNA: TGTGCCAGCAGCTTGGGCGACAGGGCTGAAGCTTTCTTT.

The chain carries TRBV6-5 and TRBJ1-2, with D uncertain. This CDR3 is built from 14 residues. Germline loops: CDR1 MNHEY, CDR2 SVGAGI. V was cut by 0 bases and J by 6 bases, with 11 bases left in between. The chain's CDR3 is CASSYSTLMDGYTF. The CDR3, as DNA: TGTGCCAGCAGTTACTCGACACTGATGGATGGCTACACCTTC.

The genes are TRBV7-8 and TRBJ2-1, with D possibly being TRBD2 (6 bases). CDR3 length equals 14 residues. V was pared by 5 bases and J by 2 bases, with 10 bases between. Looked up from germline, CDR1 is SGHVS and CDR2 is FQNEAQ. The CDR3, as DNA: TGTGCCAGCAGCCTCGGGACTGCCTACAATGAGCAGTTCTTC. It codes for CASSLGTAYNEQFF.

The chain has TRBV10-3 and TRBJ1-1; TRBD1 matches 7 bases. This CDR3 contains 15 residues. V lost 2 bases, J lost 1 base, and 4 bases stayed unmatched. Germline V CDR1 and CDR2: ENHRY, SYGVKD. The CDR3 nucleotides read TGTGCCATCAGTGAGCCGGGACAGAGGAACACTGAAGCTTTCTTT. Translating it yields CAISEPGQRNTEAFF.

V and J are TRBV4-1 and TRBJ1-3, with TRBD1 as a possible D gene (5 bases). This CDR3 contains 15 residues. Looked up from germline, CDR1 is MGHRA and CDR2 is YSYEKL. Trimming cost V 6 bases and J 0 bases, with 12 bases left between them. This CDR3 reads CASRPGGLSGNTIYF. The CDR3 coding sequence is TGCGCCAGCAGGCCCGGGGGTCTCTCTGGAAACACCATATATTTT.